Following are 32 T cell receptor beta chains from one sample sequenced in a study of blood T cell repertoires in COVID-19. Libraries were prepared by immunoSEQ multiplex PCR; TCRdb keeps only in-frame clonotypes and omits some of them. Of 120,000 to 150,000 clones in the sample, approximately 86% were seen once. Source material: peripheral blood. The source of these receptors is a woman aged 60-75 years with acute or convalescent COVID-19.

This chain joins TRBV9 and TRBJ1-6; D possibly corresponds to TRBD1 (6 bases). In germline, CDR1 is SGDLS, CDR2 YYNGEE. This CDR3 spans 14 amino acids. V lost 4 bases and J lost 7, with 12 bases in between. CDR3 amino acids: CASSLLDRNSPLHF. CDR3 nucleotide sequence: TGTGCCAGCAGCCTATTGGACAGAAATTCACCCCTCCACTTT.

This rearrangement joins TRBV18 to TRBJ2-5; 9 positions match TRBD1. Germline CDR1 reads KGHSH; CDR2 reads LQKENI. Trimming cost V 5 bases and J 5 bases; bases outside gene matches: 9. CDR3 length equals 15 residues. In nucleotides, the CDR3 is TGTGCCAGCTCAACCTCCGGGACAGGGATGGAGACCCAGTACTTC. This encodes CASSTSGTGMETQYF.

This rearrangement joins TRBV5-5 to TRBJ2-6, with D unclear. Germline loops: CDR1 SGHKS, CDR2 YYEKEE (reference sequence). This CDR3 has 16 residues. Trimming cost V 3 bases and J 4 bases, with 14 bases left between them. Here the CDR3 DNA reads TGTGCCAGCAGCTCCTCGCGCCCCTCGGGGGCCAACGTCCTGACTTTC. Translated, it gives CASSSSRPSGANVLTF.

This rearrangement joins TRBV5-1 to TRBJ1-3; D is unclear. Per germline, CDR1 SGHRS and CDR2 YFSETQ. The CDR3 is 16 amino acids. V shed 4 bases and J shed 2 bases, with 16 bases lying between them. The CDR3 coding sequence is TGCGCCAGCAGCCCCCGTGGCAGCGCAACTGGAAACACCATATATTTT. Encoded protein: CASSPRGSATGNTIYF.

The chain uses TRBV25-1 and TRBJ2-7; D is undetermined. Deletions cut 3 bases from V and 3 bases from J, with 3 bases between. Germline assignment: CDR1 MGHDK and CDR2 SYGVNS. This CDR3 region has 11 residues. CDR3 residues: CASSDFYEQYF. CDR3 nucleotides: TGTGCCAGCAGTGACTTCTACGAGCAGTACTTC.

This clone occurred once. The CDR3 sequence: CAWSGGQGGTNYGYTF. DNA of the CDR3: TGTGCCTGGAGTGGGGGACAGGGGGGGACTAACTATGGCTACACCTTC. This chain connects TRBV30 to TRBJ1-2; 11 bases line up with TRBD1. The V gene end was trimmed by 1 base and the J gene end by 0 bases; junction bases not matched to a gene: 4. Germline V gives CDR1 GTSNPN, CDR2 SVGIG (reference sequence). The CDR3 extends over 16 amino acids.

J is TRBJ2-7 and V is TRBV7-3; a weak D match, TRBD2 (5 bases). From germline, CDR1 is SGHTA and CDR2 FQGTGA. Trimming removed 1 base from V and 4 bases from J, with 8 bases in between. This CDR3 spans 13 amino acids. The CDR3 is CASSLNPGYEQYF. The CDR3 DNA is TGTGCCAGCAGCTTAAACCCGGGGTACGAGCAGTACTTC. Full variable domain (rest looked up from reference TRBV7-3 and TRBJ2-7): GAGVSQTPSNKVTEKGKYVELRCDPISGHTALYWYRQSLGQGPEFLIYFQGTGAADDSGLPNDRFFAVRPEGSVSTLKIQRTERGDSAVYLCASSLNPGYEQYFGPGTRLTVT.

This chain links TRBV5-5 with TRBJ2-5; a weak D match, TRBD2 (6 bases). This CDR3 is 15 amino acids long. Trimming left V 4 bases short and J 5 bases short, with 18 bases between. Germline assignment: CDR1 SGHKS and CDR2 YYEKEE (reference sequence). The CDR3 reads CASSRDSSGRETQYF. The CDR3 nucleotides read TGTGCCAGCAGCCGGGACTCATCGGGGCGGGAGACCCAGTACTTC.

V is TRBV19 and J is TRBJ2-3; a weak D match, TRBD2 (6 bases). V was clipped by 6 bases and J by 2 bases, with 9 bases between them. CDR1 is LNHDA and CDR2 is SQIVND in the germline V gene (reference sequence). This CDR3 spans 13 amino acids. CDR3 amino acids: CASSGTSTDTQYF. CDR3 bases: TGTGCCAGTAGCGGGACTTCCACAGATACGCAGTATTTT. Supplemented by reference TRBV19 and TRBJ2-3, the full variable domain reads DGGITQSPKYLFRKEGQNVTLSCEQNLNHDAMYWYRQDPGQGLRLIYYSQIVNDFQKGDIAEGYSVSREKKESFPLTVTSAQKNPTAFYLCASSGTSTDTQYFGPGTRLTVL.

This clone came up many times. The V call is TRBV24-1, the J call TRBJ2-1; 11 bases match TRBD2. V was clipped by 3 bases and J by 3 bases; unmatched bases: 3. This CDR3 has 16 amino acids. Germline CDR1 KGHDR, CDR2 SFDVKD. CDR3: CATSDIAGGRYNEQFF. The CDR3 DNA reads as TGTGCCACCAGTGATATAGCGGGGGGGCGCTACAATGAGCAGTTCTTC.

J is TRBJ1-1 and V is TRBV12-3 or TRBV12-4; TRBD1 might be the D (6 bases). Trimming removed 5 bases at V and 1 base at J, with 8 bases between. This CDR3 is 13 amino acids long. The CDR3 DNA sequence: TGTGCCAGCAGTCGGGGACAGAACACTGAAGCTTTCTTT. Protein: CASSRGQNTEAFF.

In its sample, this clone was seen once. The CDR3 DNA is TGTGCCAGCAGTTTAATGGAGGGGACTGAAGCTTTCTTT. This encodes CASSLMEGTEAFF. The V gene is TRBV12-3 or TRBV12-4, the J gene TRBJ1-1, with D possibly being TRBD1 (5 bases). Trimming removed 2 bases at V and 5 bases at J, with 9 bases between. The CDR3 runs to 13 residues.

The chain employs TRBV6-5 and TRBJ1-2, with 9 bases that match TRBD1. Losses at the gene ends were 4 bases for V and 4 bases for J; bases not matched to a gene: 4. The CDR3 has 14 amino acids. The germline V gene has CDR1 MNHEY and CDR2 SVGAGI. The CDR3 is CASSSRTGAYGYTF. Written as DNA, the CDR3 is TGTGCCAGCAGTTCGAGGACAGGGGCCTATGGCTACACCTTC.

J is TRBJ2-3 and V is TRBV3-1 (or the pseudogene TRBV3-2); 10 bases map to TRBD1. After removal of 4 bases from V and 1 base from J, the junction contained 2 bases not matched to a gene. This CDR3 contains 15 residues. Germline V gives CDR1 LGHDT, CDR2 YNNKEL (reference sequence). CDR3 residues: CASSRGQGGTDTQYF. CDR3 nucleotide sequence: TGTGCCAGCAGCCGAGGACAGGGGGGCACAGATACGCAGTATTTT.

V gene TRBV18 combines with J gene TRBJ2-1; TRBD1 agrees at 8 bases. The V segment lost 3 bases and the J segment 6 bases; nucleotides outside the gene matches: 13. Germline lookup yields CDR1 KGHSH and CDR2 LQKENI. CDR3 length equals 17 residues. The CDR3 DNA sequence: TGTGCCAGCTCACCCCGACAGGGGACCAACCTCGTCAATGAGCAGTTCTTC. Translation gives CASSPRQGTNLVNEQFF.

The table lists this clone with a few counts. The CDR3: CASSFDRVSYEQYF. The CDR3, as DNA: TGTGCCAGCAGCTTTGACAGGGTCTCCTACGAGCAGTACTTC. The chain uses TRBV7-9 and TRBJ2-7, with 7 bases aligning to TRBD1. From germline, CDR1 is SEHNR and CDR2 FQNEAQ (reference sequence). There are 14 residues in the CDR3. V lost 3 bases to trimming and J lost 0 bases; unmatched junction nucleotides: 2.

V and J are TRBV28 and TRBJ2-7; D may be TRBD1 (5 bases). The CDR3 contains 13 residues. V was trimmed by 5 bases and J by 9 bases, leaving 17 bases between them. Germline loops: CDR1 MDHEN, CDR2 SYDVKM. The CDR3 loop reads CASSKGWGTWQYF. The CDR3 nucleotides are TGTGCCAGCAGTAAGGGGTGGGGTACCTGGCAGTACTTC. The full variable domain, rest sourced from reference TRBV28 and TRBJ2-7, is DVKVTQSSRYLVKRTGEKVFLECVQDMDHENMFWYRQDPGLGLRLIYFSYDVKMKEKGDIPEGYSVSREKKERFSLILESASTNQTSMYLCASSKGWGTWQYFGPGTRLTVT.

This sequence joins TRBV5-1 and TRBJ2-7, with D possibly TRBD1 on 6 matching bases. V was clipped by 0 bases and J by 5 bases, with 15 bases between them. This CDR3 has 15 amino acids. Germline CDR1 and CDR2: SGHRS and YFSETQ. CDR3 protein: CASSLARQGQDEQYF. CDR3 in DNA: TGCGCCAGCAGCTTGGCGAGGCAGGGGCAAGACGAGCAGTACTTC.

This clone appeared a single time. The gene calls are TRBV4-3 and TRBJ1-4; no definite D call. The CDR3 is made up of 15 amino acids. Germline CDR1 and CDR2: LGHNA and YSLEER. Trimming removed 3 bases from V and 0 bases from J, with 8 bases in between. The CDR3 protein is CASSQEEATNEKLFF. The CDR3 DNA reads TGCGCCAGCAGCCAGGAGGAGGCAACTAATGAAAAACTGTTTTTT.

This chain joins TRBV11-2 and TRBJ2-7; 8 bases align to TRBD2. CDR1 and CDR2 from the germline V gene are SGHAT and FQNNGV. Trimming took 2 bases from V and 4 from J; bases not matched to a gene: 7. CDR3 length: 15 amino acids. The CDR3 is CASSLISTSGYEQYF. CDR3 nucleotide sequence: TGTGCCAGCAGCTTAATCAGCACTAGCGGTTACGAGCAGTACTTC. Looking up the rest from reference TRBV11-2 and TRBJ2-7 gives the full variable domain: EAGVAQSPRYKIIEKRQSVAFWCNPISGHATLYWYQQILGQGPKLLIQFQNNGVVDDSQLPKDRFSAERLKGVDSTLKIQPAKLEDSAVYLCASSLISTSGYEQYFGPGTRLTVT.

This clone was picked up a small number of times. This chain connects TRBV7-8 to TRBJ2-5; TRBD2 agrees at 14 bases. Unmatched junction bases numbered 6, after V lost 6 bases and J lost 0 bases. The CDR3 contains 17 residues. The germline V gene has CDR1 SGHVS and CDR2 FQNEAQ. CDR3 sequence reads: CASRYPGLAGDQETQYF. CDR3 in DNA: TGTGCCAGCAGATATCCGGGACTAGCGGGGGACCAAGAGACCCAGTACTTC.

The V call is TRBV2, the J call TRBJ2-3; the match to TRBD1 covers 7 bases. CDR3 length: 15 amino acids. Germline CDR1 SNHLY, CDR2 FYNNEI. Trimming removed 1 base from V and 3 bases from J; junction bases left unmatched: 4. The CDR3 DNA follows: TGTGCCAGCAGTGAAGACAGGGGCGGGACAGATACGCAGTATTTT. Translated: CASSEDRGGTDTQYF. Full variable domain (missing parts from reference TRBV2 and TRBJ2-3): EPEVTQTPSHQVTQMGQEVILRCVPISNHLYFYWYRQILGQKVEFLVSFYNNEISEKSEIFDDQFSVERPDGSNFTLKIRSTKLEDSAMYFCASSEDRGGTDTQYFGPGTRLTVL.

V usage is TRBV7-6 and J usage is TRBJ2-7; TRBD1 is a possible D gene (5 bases). This CDR3 is 17 amino acids long. The V and J ends lost 1 base and 0 bases respectively, with 16 bases between them. CDR1 and CDR2 from the germline V gene are SGHVS and FNYEAQ. CDR3 in DNA: TGTGCCAGCAGCTTAGAGACAGTTAAACACAGCTCCTACGAGCAGTACTTC. Protein product: CASSLETVKHSSYEQYF.

The chain has TRBV5-6 and TRBJ1-2; possibly TRBD1 for D (5 bases). Trimming pared 3 bases from V and 5 bases from J, leaving 17 bases between. Germline assignment: CDR1 SGHDT and CDR2 YYEEEE. This CDR3 is 15 amino acids long. The CDR3 coding sequence is TGTGCCAGCAGCTACGCCCGACTCAAGGGGTATGGCTACACCTTC. Its protein is CASSYARLKGYGYTF. Looking up the rest from reference TRBV5-6 and TRBJ1-2 gives the full variable domain: DAGVTQSPTHLIKTRGQQVTLRCSPKSGHDTVSWYQQALGQGPQFIFQYYEEEERQRGNFPDRFSGHQFPNYSSELNVNALLLGDSALYLCASSYARLKGYGYTFGSGTRLTVV.

This clone was counted at least ten times. The chain uses TRBV6-5 and TRBJ2-2, with a possible D match to TRBD2 (5 bases). The CDR3 loop spans 16 amino acids. V lost 4 bases to trimming and J lost 6 bases, with 18 bases between them. Germline V gives CDR1 MNHEY, CDR2 SVGAGI. The CDR3 protein is CASSSPGFDGAGELFF. The DNA of the CDR3 is TGTGCCAGCAGTTCCCCCGGCTTCGACGGGGCCGGGGAGCTGTTTTTT.

The chain combines TRBV19 with TRBJ1-3, with D tentatively TRBD1 (6 bases). Germline assignment: CDR1 LNHDA and CDR2 SQIVND (reference sequence). The CDR3 is 15 amino acids. V was cut by 3 bases and J by 4 bases, with 13 bases left in between. DNA of the CDR3: TGTGCCAGTAGTATCTCGGGACAACCAGGAAACACCATATATTTT. This translates into CASSISGQPGNTIYF.

The chain carries TRBV4-1 and TRBJ1-1; 10 bases align to TRBD1. Losses at the gene ends were 5 bases for V and 1 base for J; bases not matched to a gene: 22. This CDR3 region has 21 residues. Per germline, CDR1 MGHRA and CDR2 YSYEKL. DNA for the CDR3: TGCGCCAGCAGCTTGCGGGCACAAGGGGGACAGGGGTCCCATGAGAACACTGAAGCTTTCTTT. This sequence encodes CASSLRAQGGQGSHENTEAFF.

The CDR3 is CASSRQGREPQHF. DNA of the CDR3: TGTGCCAGCAGCCGACAGGGAAGGGAGCCCCAGCATTTT. The chain recombines TRBV12-3 or TRBV12-4 with TRBJ1-5, with 7 bases lining up with TRBD1. CDR3 length equals 13 residues. The trim removed 6 bases at V and 8 bases at J, leaving 7 bases unmatched.

This chain uses TRBV11-2 with TRBJ2-5, with 8 bases fitting TRBD1. CDR1 and CDR2 (germline): SGHAT, FQNNGV. Trimming took 6 bases from V and 5 from J; bases not matched to a gene: 14. The CDR3 spans 16 residues. CDR3 sequence (DNA): TGTGCCAGCAGTGGACAGGGAAGGGTTTTTGGGGAGACCCAGTACTTC. Translating it yields CASSGQGRVFGETQYF.

The rearrangement links TRBV28 to TRBJ2-7, with D possibly being TRBD1 (6 bases). V was shortened by 6 bases and J by 2 bases, with 20 bases between the two germline ends. The CDR3 sequence is 16 residues long. Germline assignment: CDR1 MDHEN and CDR2 SYDVKM. CDR3 nucleotides: TGTGCCAGCAGCCGAAAAACAGGGAGCTTGCCCTACGAGCAGTACTTC. Protein: CASSRKTGSLPYEQYF.

This clone was counted only a few times. This chain joins TRBV5-4 and TRBJ1-1, with a possible D match to TRBD1 (6 bases). Germline CDR1 and CDR2: SGHNT and YYREEE (reference sequence). Deletions cut 4 bases from V and 0 bases from J, with 10 bases between. CDR3 length equals 14 residues. CDR3: CASSAGVLNTEAFF. The CDR3 DNA reads as TGTGCCAGCAGCGCAGGGGTGTTGAACACTGAAGCTTTCTTT.

The chain couples TRBV30 to TRBJ2-7, with 11 bases aligning to TRBD1. This CDR3 is built from 14 residues. From germline, CDR1 is GTSNPN and CDR2 SVGIG (reference sequence). Losses at the gene ends were 2 bases for V and 3 bases for J; bases not matched to a gene: 3. The CDR3 DNA follows: TGTGCCTGGAGTCATGGGACAGGGGGCTACGAGCAGTACTTC. Translated, it gives CAWSHGTGGYEQYF.